The rows below give T cell receptor beta chains drawn from one sample of a study of identical twins. TCRdb reanalysed the 5' RACE reads using MiXCR and keeps one entry per CDR3 protein. The sample has 500,000 to 600,000 distinct CDR3 sequences, 22% seen once. These same data were also listed under a study on T cells expressing NK-cell markers.

The sample taken for sequencing was CD4+ T cells sorted from blood. The receptors here all came from a woman aged 18-29 years in good health. Both conserved end residues are part of each CDR3. D genes are given only for firm matches. A row's size may be missing; if present it is once, few, many or a size class.

>NA|TRBV20-1|14|NA|TRBJ1-5
TGCAGTGCGCAGCGGGGGGCCAACAATCAGCCCCAGCATTTT
CSAQRGANNQPQHF
>few|TRBV12-3/TRBV12-4|12|NA|TRBJ1-1
TGTGCCAGCAGCGAAGGGAGGGCTGAAGCTTTCTTT
CASSEGRAEAFF
>NA|TRBV5-1|14|NA|TRBJ1-1
TGCGCCAGCACCCCCGGGGTGGTTTTGGTTTATGCTTTCTTT
CASTPGVVLVYAFF
>few|TRBV9|15|NA|TRBJ1-1
TGTGCCAGCAGCGTAGTCTGGGACGGAGGGACTGAAGCTTTCTTT
CASSVVWDGGTEAFF
>NA|TRBV5-1|16|NA|TRBJ1-1
TGCGCCAGCAGCTTGACGCGTGGGGGTCGGAACACTGAAGCTTTCTTT
CASSLTRGGRNTEAFF
>few|TRBV30|14|NA|TRBJ1-2
TGTGCCTGGAGATCATCGAACAGGGTGGGTGGCTACACCTTC
CAWRSSNRVGGYTF
>NA|TRBV29-1|16|TRBD2|TRBJ2-1
TGCAGCGTTTGGTCGGGCGGGAGGGGGTCCTACAATGAGCAGTTCTTC
CSVWSGGRGSYNEQFF
>many|TRBV29-1|16|TRBD2|TRBJ2-3
TGCAGCGTTAAGGGACTAGCGGGCCGTAGCACAGATACGCAGTATTTT
CSVKGLAGRSTDTQYF
>few|TRBV7-2|15|TRBD2|TRBJ2-7
TGTGCCAGCAGCCATAGCGGGAGGGAAGGTTACGAGCAGTACTTC
CASSHSGREGYEQYF
>many|TRBV5-1|14|NA|TRBJ2-7
TGCGCCAGCAGCTTAGTGACCCGCACCTACGAGCAGTACTTC
CASSLVTRTYEQYF
>NA|TRBV12-3/TRBV12-4|14|NA|TRBJ2-5
TGTGCCAGCAGTTCGACAGGCCGCCAAGAGACCCAGTACTTC
CASSSTGRQETQYF
>few|TRBV18|13|NA|TRBJ1-4
TGTGCCAGCTCACCACTAGATCAGGGGAAACTGTTTTTT
CASSPLDQGKLFF
>NA|TRBV7-9|15|NA|TRBJ2-5
TGTGCCAGCAGCCCCTCAAAGCATTTTGGAGAGACCCAGTACTTC
CASSPSKHFGETQYF
>NA|TRBV27|15|NA|TRBJ2-2
TGTGCCAGCAGTTTATCCCCAGCCAACACCGGGGAGCTGTTTTTT
CASSLSPANTGELFF
>NA|TRBV10-3|14|NA|TRBJ2-1
TGTGCCATCAGTGACTCCAGGGGATCCAATGAGCAGTTCTTC
CAISDSRGSNEQFF
>few|TRBV7-2|15|TRBD1|TRBJ2-3
TGTGCCAGCAGCCACAGACAGGGGGCCCTCTATACGCAGTATTTT
CASSHRQGALYTQYF
>NA|TRBV29-1|15|NA|TRBJ2-7
TGCAGCGTTGCCGGGACGGACTACTATTCCTACGAGCAGTACTTC
CSVAGTDYYSYEQYF
>NA|TRBV3-1|15|NA|TRBJ1-1
TGTGCCAGCAGTCAAGGGGCTAATATGAACACTGAAGCTTTCTTT
CASSQGANMNTEAFF
>few|TRBV5-1|17|NA|TRBJ2-6
TGCGCCAGCAGCTTGGGACCAAGTGGGCCTGGGGCCAACGTCCTGACTTTC
CASSLGPSGPGANVLTF
>few|TRBV15|13|TRBD2|TRBJ2-7
TGTGCCACCAGCAGAGATCGGGGGGATCCGAAGTACTTC
CATSRDRGDPKYF
>NA|TRBV7-2|15|NA|TRBJ2-1
TGTGCCAGCAGCTTAGTTTCTGGACGGGTTAATGAGCAGTTCTTC
CASSLVSGRVNEQFF
>NA|TRBV7-9|14|TRBD1|TRBJ1-4
TGTGCCAGCAGCGGCCCGACAGGGGATGAAAAACTGTTTTTT
CASSGPTGDEKLFF
>few|TRBV20-1|14|TRBD2|TRBJ2-7
TGCAGTACCGTCCCAGCGGGGAGCTCCTACGAGCAGTACTTC
CSTVPAGSSYEQYF
>many|TRBV20-1|14|TRBD2|TRBJ2-7
TGCAGTGCCAGTGGGGCTAGCGGTACCTACGAGCAGTACTTC
CSASGASGTYEQYF
>NA|TRBV20-1|13|TRBD2|TRBJ2-3
TGCAGTGCTAGAGCTAGCGGGGTCGACCCGCAGTATTTT
CSARASGVDPQYF
>few|TRBV29-1|13|NA|TRBJ2-1
TGCAGCGTTGGCCGGCCGTCGTACAATGAGCAGTTCTTC
CSVGRPSYNEQFF
>NA|TRBV27|16|NA|TRBJ2-1
TGTGCCAGCAGATCCAAGAGGAGGGGCGCTTGGGATGAGCAGTTCTTC
CASRSKRRGAWDEQFF
>NA|TRBV3-1|15|TRBD2|TRBJ2-7
TGTGCCAGCAGCGATTGGGCACTAGCGGGAGATGAGCTGTACTTC
CASSDWALAGDELYF
>NA|TRBV9|17|NA|TRBJ2-3
TGTGCCAGCAGCGTAGGGGTGCGGGGGCCCAGCACAGATACGCAGTATTTT
CASSVGVRGPSTDTQYF
>many|TRBV2|12|TRBD1|TRBJ1-2
TGTGCCAGCAGGGACAGGGGGAATGGCTACACCTTC
CASRDRGNGYTF
>few|TRBV5-1|15|NA|TRBJ1-2
TGCGCCAGCAGCCGGACCGAACAGGGAAGTTATGGCTACACCTTC
CASSRTEQGSYGYTF
>NA|TRBV15|13|NA|TRBJ2-7
TGTGCCACCAGCAGAGATCTCGTCTACGAGCAGTACTTC
CATSRDLVYEQYF
>few|TRBV6-1|15|NA|TRBJ2-1
TGTGCCAGCATACCACGGGGACGGGGCTACAATGAGCAGTTCTTC
CASIPRGRGYNEQFF
>NA|TRBV20-1|14|TRBD2|TRBJ2-1
TGCAGTGCTAGAAGCGGGGGGGGAGTCAGTGAGCAGTTCTTC
CSARSGGGVSEQFF